The 10 T cell receptor beta chains below come from one sample, sequenced in a study of blood T cell repertoires in COVID-19. The method was immunoSEQ multiplex PCR; TCRdb's version includes in-frame clones alone and lacks a portion of them. The sample consists of over 250,000 clones, 75% to 90% of them appearing once. The sample was peripheral blood. The source of these receptors is a woman aged 70-85 years with COVID-19, enrolled during active disease.

J is TRBJ2-2 and V is TRBV10-3; tentative D call: TRBD2 (5 bases). This CDR3 has 16 amino acids. V dropped 1 base and J dropped 5 bases, with 14 bases sitting between them. CDR1 is ENHRY and CDR2 is SYGVKD in the germline V gene. The CDR3 protein is CAISEWASKRTGELFF. Here the CDR3 DNA reads TGTGCCATCAGTGAGTGGGCTAGCAAAAGAACCGGGGAGCTGTTTTTT.

The CDR3 region is CAWSWREGTDTQYF. CDR3 coding DNA: TGTGCCTGGAGTTGGCGGGAAGGCACAGATACGCAGTATTTT. The V gene is TRBV30, the J gene TRBJ2-3; the D gene is possibly TRBD2 (6 bases). The CDR3 has 14 residues. Germline V gene data show CDR1 as GTSNPN and CDR2 as SVGIG (reference sequence). Trimming removed 2 bases from V and 1 base from J, with 10 bases in between.

The chain uses TRBV28 and TRBJ2-1; 11 bases line up with TRBD2. V lost 2 bases to trimming and J lost 12 bases; unmatched junction nucleotides: 12. Germline CDR1 and CDR2: MDHEN and SYDVKM. This CDR3 is built from 16 residues. Written as DNA, the CDR3 is TGTGCCAGCAGTTTAAGGGCACCTAGCGGGAGGAGTAGGCAGTTCTTC. Translated, it gives CASSLRAPSGRSRQFF.

The CDR3 DNA sequence: TGTGCCAGCAGCTTGAGGGGGCAGGCCTATGGCTACACCTTC. Its translation: CASSLRGQAYGYTF. The genes are TRBV5-4 and TRBJ1-2; TRBD1 matches 7 bases. CDR3 size: 14 residues. With 1 base clipped from V and 4 bases from J, the junction kept 4 bases outside the gene matches. In germline, CDR1 is SGHNT, CDR2 YYREEE (reference sequence).

The V call is TRBV30, the J call TRBJ2-3, with D perhaps TRBD1 (6 bases). Germline CDR1 GTSNPN, CDR2 SVGIG (reference sequence). V gave up 7 bases and J gave up 0 bases, with 14 bases separating them. This CDR3 has 14 amino acids. For the CDR3, the DNA is TGTGCCTATAGAGTGGGGGCTAGCACAGATACGCAGTATTTT. Translating it yields CAYRVGASTDTQYF.

The chain joins TRBV28 to TRBJ2-7, with D perhaps TRBD1 (5 bases). The CDR3 covers 12 residues. V was shortened by 7 bases and J by 4 bases, with 11 bases between the two germline ends. Germline V gives CDR1 MDHEN, CDR2 SYDVKM. The CDR3 here is CASKQGVYEQYF. The CDR3 DNA sequence: TGTGCCAGCAAGCAGGGCGTGTACGAGCAGTACTTC.

The rearrangement uses TRBV5-4 and TRBJ1-1; D is uncertain. The CDR3 extends over 14 amino acids. Trimming stripped 4 bases from V and 7 bases from J, with 17 bases between. From germline, CDR1 is SGHNT and CDR2 YYREEE (reference sequence). For the CDR3, the DNA is TGTGCCAGCAGCGGCGACGTGGCGGCGCATGAAGCTTTCTTT. It yields the protein CASSGDVAAHEAFF.

This clone was found a few times. This chain joins TRBV9 and TRBJ1-2, with D unclear. The germline gives CDR1 SGDLS, CDR2 YYNGEE. The CDR3 spans 13 residues. Deletions cut 3 bases from V and 1 base from J, with 7 bases between. CDR3: CASSGGNNYGYTF. Here the CDR3 DNA reads TGTGCCAGCAGCGGCGGGAATAACTATGGCTACACCTTC.

The rearrangement uses TRBV5-4 and TRBJ2-7, with TRBD1 matching over 10 bases. The CDR3 length is 17 residues. Germline CDR1 SGHNT, CDR2 YYREEE (reference sequence). J was trimmed by 6 bases and V by 0 bases; bases with no gene match: 12. The CDR3 sequence: CASSLGGQGRRSSEQYF. The CDR3 bases are TGTGCCAGCAGCTTGGGGGGACAGGGGAGGAGGAGTAGCGAGCAGTACTTC.

The chain combines TRBV27 with TRBJ1-1; TRBD1 matches at 10 bases. Losses at the gene ends were 6 bases for V and 0 bases for J; bases not matched to a gene: 4. The CDR3 runs 15 residues. Germline assignment: CDR1 MNHEY and CDR2 SMNVEV (reference sequence). The DNA of the CDR3 is TGTGCCAGCAGGGGGACAGGGGTCATGAACACTGAAGCTTTCTTT. It yields the protein CASRGTGVMNTEAFF.